One T cell receptor beta chain is described in this entry. There are a few counts of this clonotype. Its target antigen remains unknown. Base qualities were left out, and no much larger clone turns up one base away. This sample is drawn from a study of T-cell reconstitution after alpha-beta-depleted transplantation in children (dated by TCRdb to the mid-2010s). For the study in its entirety: The study quantitatively tracked T-cell immune reconstitution after TCRalphabeta/CD19-depleted allogeneic hematopoietic cell transplantation in children using TCR repertoire profiling.

The CDR3, cysteine through phenylalanine, is 14 amino acids long. Only the CDR3 DNA stays, 42 bases, in frame from base 1. Taken from the germline V gene, the CDR1 and CDR2 loops are MGHRA and YSYEKL. V is pared back by 0 bases and J by 4 bases, with 8 bases lying between the germline termini. Libraries came from PCR. TCRdb lists the instrument as Illumina HiSeq 2500. Molecular barcoding was employed in the preparation of TCR libraries, with unique molecular identifiers being used to normalize TCRbeta repertoire quantification. Starting from the raw public reads, TCRdb applied fastp trimming at Q25, assembled clones with MiXCR and retained in-frame beta chains. Rows with one shared CDR3 protein collapse into an entry with the most common genes and DNA. The sample data list around 100,000 distinct CDR3 sequences, and 10% to 13% of these were observed just once. The ten largest account for less than 35% of the sample.

The treatment or condition label of this sample denotes: allogeneic hematopoietic cell transplantation with graft depleted of TCRalphabeta T cells and CD19 B cells. The children who served as transplant recipients had been given grafts of TCRalphabeta/CD19-depleted allogeneic hematopoietic cells. The full study reports these points: About two months after transplant, the apparently early recovery of alphabetaT-cell counts reportedly depended on just several hundred clones that had expanded rapidly and came from non-depleted graft cells. The frequencies of hyperexpanded clones fell over the following months, and after one year, T-cell counts and TCRbeta diversity were mostly attributed to newly produced T cells. In some patients, high TCRbeta diversity at day 60 was attributed to recipient T cells and intrathymic progenitors that had survived conditioning.

The sample consisted of PBMCs, taken before TCRalphabeta/CD19-depleted stem cell transplant. This sequence originates from a boy between 2 and 10 years old with acute lymphoblastic leukemia, due to receive a stem cell transplant. The rearrangement combines TRBV4-1 with TRBJ2-3; no D gene is confidently identified. The DNA sequence is given as TGCGCCAGCAGCCAAGAATCTCGTTCAGATACGCAGTATTTT. This sequence encodes CASSQESRSDTQYF.